A selection of T cell receptor beta chains follows, all from one sample in a study of blood T cell repertoires in COVID-19. The data were produced by immunoSEQ multiplex PCR, yet TCRdb's version contains in-frame clones alone and is incomplete. Of about 340,000 clones in the sample, about 92% are singletons; the top ten hold approximately 17%. Material: PBMCs or T cells enriched from blood (not recorded which). The receptor set was obtained from a woman aged 25 to 39 who had recovered from COVID-19. Each CDR3 is given with its conserved first and last residue. Each record gives: J gene, V gene, clone size, CDR3 protein. Clone size, where shown, is once, few, many, or a class for clones that have expanded.

>TRBJ1-3|TRBV7-2|NA
CASSLGGGAVGNTIYF
>TRBJ2-3|TRBV7-9|NA
CASSSGGDTQYF
>TRBJ2-5|TRBV10-3|NA
CAITDGGRGTQYF
>TRBJ1-6|TRBV19|NA
CASSPTGTGVSPLHF
>TRBJ2-1|TRBV7-6|NA
CASSIGTYNEQFF
>TRBJ2-4|TRBV20-1|NA
CSASPGLAKNIQYF
>TRBJ2-3|TRBV7-9|NA
CASSLSVSTDTQYF
>TRBJ2-7|TRBV5-8|NA
CASSSGDRGNEQYF
>TRBJ1-1|TRBV14|NA
CASSNRRGTEAFF
>TRBJ2-3|TRBV12-3/TRBV12-4|NA
CASLGGSYTQYF
>TRBJ2-1|TRBV7-2|NA
CASSLFVSPGNEQFF
>TRBJ2-7|TRBV5-6|NA
CASSLGGRVTYEQYF
>TRBJ2-1|TRBV28|NA
CASSLREVEQFF
>TRBJ2-7|TRBV5-4|NA
CASSGPSGVSYEQYF
>TRBJ2-7|TRBV18|NA
CASSPAGTYYEQYF
>TRBJ1-1|TRBV7-9|NA
CASSLGQATEAFF
>TRBJ1-6|TRBV7-3|NA
CASSPAGGVNSPLHF
>TRBJ2-7|TRBV19|NA
CASSETGQGSYEQYF
>TRBJ1-6|TRBV5-4|NA
CASSLDQGNSPLHF
>TRBJ2-1|TRBV19|once
CASSITGTSIFYEQFF
>TRBJ2-5|TRBV5-4|NA
CASSPGTGGEETQYF
>TRBJ2-3|TRBV18|NA
CASSPGQGITDTQYF
>TRBJ1-5|TRBV19|NA
CASSPQGRVSNQPQHF
>TRBJ1-4|TRBV7-9|NA
CASSFRGSASEKLFF
>TRBJ2-7|TRBV7-9|once
CASSPSEGLKSSYEQYF
>TRBJ1-1|TRBV5-4|once
CASSYGTEAFF
>TRBJ1-1|TRBV19|NA
CASSIQGLTMNTEAFF
>TRBJ2-1|TRBV4-1|NA
CASSSPGLVGSSYNEQFF
>TRBJ2-5|TRBV6-2/TRBV6-3|NA
CASSRRDRSQETQYF
>TRBJ2-1|TRBV7-2|once
CASSFTPGHLGDGQFF
>TRBJ1-3|TRBV6-5|NA
CASSYSSRGNTIYF
>TRBJ1-5|TRBV28|NA
CASSNLQGNSQPQHF